This TCR beta chain was sequenced for a study of blood T cell repertoires in COVID-19. Across the whole study: Nucleic acid was either cDNA or gDNA, and it came from T cells, B-cell-depleted T cells, or PBMCs.

As processed by the authors: Reference gene primer amplification gave estimated nucleated cell counts. Clones were read by immunoSEQ multiplex PCR, and TCRdb kept only the in-frame ones, dropping some. V, J and clone size derive from that table, while D and trimming were established from the DNA sequence. The sample comprises hundreds of thousands of clones, 90% of which are singletons, and roughly 1% rests with the top ten. Followed longitudinally, the Seattle patients had been enrolled during active infection. This clone was seen a single time. Germline V gene sequence: CDR1 MNHEY, CDR2 SMNVEV (reference sequence). The ends were cut back, 4 bases at V and 0 bases at J, with 13 bases in the middle. The CDR3 sequence is 16 residues long.

Input material: peripheral blood. The sequence derives from a woman aged 40 to 50 with COVID-19, enrolled during active disease. The genes are TRBV27 and TRBJ1-5, with D possibly being TRBD1 (5 bases). The CDR3 loop reads CASSSMGLNSNQPQHF. Written as DNA, the CDR3 is TGTGCCAGCAGTTCAATGGGACTCAATAGCAATCAGCCCCAGCATTTT.